These 13 T cell receptor beta chains came from one sample sequenced in a study of PD-1 and CTLA-4 blockade in melanoma. The method was immunoSEQ multiplex PCR; TCRdb's version includes in-frame clones alone and lacks a portion of them. The sample lists about 16,000 clones; roughly two thirds were seen once. The input for sequencing was CD8+ T cells from peripheral blood, taken before anti-PD-1 treatment. Receptors were obtained from a human donor with melanoma.

The chain couples TRBV27 to TRBJ2-1; tentatively, D is TRBD1 (6 bases). V was clipped by 3 bases and J by 9 bases, with 15 bases between them. The CDR3 is made up of 14 amino acids. Germline CDR1 reads MNHEY; CDR2 reads SMNVEV (reference sequence). The CDR3 loop reads CASSLYRVTGEQFF. In DNA, the CDR3 is TGTGCCAGCAGTTTGTACAGGGTGACGGGTGAGCAGTTCTTC.

The V call is TRBV7-8, the J call TRBJ1-1; the D is unclear. V was pared by 1 base and J by 4 bases, with 16 bases between. CDR1 is SGHVS, CDR2 FQNEAQ, per germline. The length of the CDR3 is 16 residues. The DNA of the CDR3 is TGTGCCAGCAGCTTAGATATTTGGGAGGTAGGCACTGAAGCTTTCTTT. Its protein is CASSLDIWEVGTEAFF.

V and J are TRBV4-2 and TRBJ2-7; the D gene could be TRBD1 or TRBD2 (5 bases each). The CDR3 runs 14 residues. Germline V gene data show CDR1 as LGHNA and CDR2 as YNFKEQ. V lost 0 bases to trimming and J lost 3 bases, with 9 bases between them. CDR3 residues: CASSQEGTDYEQYF. CDR3 in DNA: TGTGCCAGCAGCCAAGAAGGGACCGACTACGAGCAGTACTTC.

DNA for the CDR3: TGTGCCAGTAGTATAGTTTTCTGGGGGACAGTTATTACAGATACGCAGTATTTT. Translated: CASSIVFWGTVITDTQYF. This sequence joins TRBV19 and TRBJ2-3, with TRBD1 identical over 7 bases. The germline CDR1 and CDR2 sequences are LNHDA and SQIVND (reference sequence). CDR3 length equals 18 residues. Trimming removed 1 base from V and 3 bases from J; junction bases left unmatched: 13.

The chain joins TRBV3-1 (or the pseudogene TRBV3-2) to TRBJ2-7; possible D gene TRBD2, 5 bases. Between the trimmed V and J ends, which lost 6 bases and 2 bases, there was a span of 20 bases. Per the germline V gene, CDR1 is LGHDT and CDR2 is YNNKEL (reference sequence). This CDR3 is built from 16 residues. CDR3 nucleotide sequence: TGTGCCAGCAGTCCCATTGGCAGCGGACCAGCCTACGAGCAGTACTTC. It codes for CASSPIGSGPAYEQYF.

The chain carries TRBV6-2 or TRBV6-3 and TRBJ2-7; the D call may be TRBD1 or TRBD2 (5 bases each). The V and J ends lost 4 bases and 6 bases respectively, with 19 bases between them. The germline gives CDR1 MNHEY, CDR2 SVGEGT. The CDR3 runs 15 residues. CDR3 coding DNA: TGTGCCAGCAGTTTCGGGATTCGAGTGAGGGGCGAGCAGTACTTC. It encodes CASSFGIRVRGEQYF.

This clone was observed a single time. The rearrangement uses TRBV9 and TRBJ2-2, with 7 bases matching TRBD1. Germline V CDR1 and CDR2: SGDLS, YYNGEE. V lost 3 bases to trimming and J lost 7 bases; unmatched junction nucleotides: 9. This CDR3 spans 15 amino acids. CDR3 nucleotide sequence: TGTGCCAGCAGCGGTTGGGACAGAGTGGACGGGGAGCTGTTTTTT. Its protein product is CASSGWDRVDGELFF.

This clone was recorded once. This chain uses TRBV9 with TRBJ2-1; D may correspond to TRBD1 or TRBD2 (5 bases each). This CDR3 spans 15 amino acids. V was cut by 4 bases and J by 7 bases, with 18 bases left in between. The germline CDR1 and CDR2 sequences are SGDLS and YYNGEE. CDR3 loop: CASSLEGIRYNEQFF. The DNA for the CDR3 is TGTGCCAGCAGCCTAGAGGGGATTAGATATAATGAGCAGTTCTTC.

This clone was seen just once. V is TRBV21-1 and J is TRBJ1-5. TRBV21-1 is a known pseudogene. The CDR3 runs 12 residues. The CDR3 coding sequence is TGTGCCAGCGGATCTTGGGGTCAGCCCCAGCATTTT. Translation gives CASGSWGQPQHF.

The V and J genes are TRBV6-5 and TRBJ2-1, with D tentatively TRBD2 (5 bases). V was trimmed by 3 bases and J by 8 bases, leaving 17 bases between them. Germline V gene data show CDR1 as MNHEY and CDR2 as SVGAGI. The CDR3 covers 15 residues. The chain's CDR3 is CASSYLLAKGYEQFF. DNA for the CDR3: TGTGCCAGCAGTTATCTGCTAGCAAAAGGGTATGAGCAGTTCTTC.

The chain couples TRBV7-8 to TRBJ1-6; the match to TRBD1 covers 7 bases. With V trimmed by 4 bases and J by 7 bases, 7 bases remained unmatched. There are 15 residues in the CDR3. CDR1 is SGHVS, CDR2 FQNEAQ, per germline. The DNA for the CDR3 is TGTGCCAGCAGCTCAAGACAGGGAGAGAATTCACCCCTCCACTTT. Its translation: CASSSRQGENSPLHF.

J is TRBJ1-2 and V is TRBV7-9; D unclear. The CDR3 totals 15 residues. Germline V CDR1 and CDR2: SEHNR, FQNEAQ (reference sequence). V dropped 1 base and J dropped 0 bases, with 9 bases sitting between them. The CDR3 DNA follows: TGTGCCAGCAGCTTAGTAACGGGAGCTAACTATGGCTACACCTTC. It specifies CASSLVTGANYGYTF. Full variable domain (outside the CDR3, taken from reference TRBV7-9 and TRBJ1-2): DTGVSQNPRHKITKRGQNVTFRCDPISEHNRLYWYRQTLGQGPEFLTYFQNEAQLEKSRLLSDRFSAERPKGSFSTLEIQRTEQGDSAMYLCASSLVTGANYGYTFGSGTRLTVV.

The count of this clone is one. The sample carries other DNA sequences with the same CDR3. CDR3 amino acids: CASSLLAGSSYEQYF. The CDR3 coding sequence is TGTGCCAGCAGCCTACTAGCGGGTAGCTCCTACGAGCAGTACTTC. This chain uses TRBV27 with TRBJ2-7; TRBD2 aligns across 9 bases. CDR3 length: 15 amino acids. The germline V gene encodes CDR1 MNHEY and CDR2 SMNVEV (reference sequence). The V segment lost 6 bases and the J segment 0 bases; nucleotides outside the gene matches: 6.